This T cell receptor beta chain was sequenced for a study of graft-versus-host responses after intestinal transplantation. The overall study: Induction with anti-thymocyte globulin, then tacrolimus and steroids for 2 to 3 years, was given to all recipients.

Generated by immunoSEQ multiplex PCR, the TCRdb table keeps only in-frame clones and is missing some. The sample consists of about 100,000 clones, roughly 90% of them appearing once. Comments on this clone: Its antigen is unidentified. A read error may produce the germline difference seen at one junction end.

Regarding the study as a whole: Graft-donor T cell macrochimerism in patients accompanied high graft-versus-host to host-versus-graft clonal ratios in allografts.

CDR3 length: 18 amino acids. The V gene's germline CDR1 is SEHNR and CDR2 FQNEAQ (reference sequence). The starting material was unstimulated CD4+ T cells sorted from spleen or lymph node cells, obtained before intestinal transplant. This receptor was obtained from a human donor who received an intestinal transplant. The rearrangement uses TRBV7-9 and TRBJ2-5, with 9 bases that match TRBD1. The CDR3: CASRLEPGTGWTSETQYF. The CDR3 coding sequence is TGTGCCAGCAGGTTAGAGCCCGGGACAGGGTGGACTTCGGAGACCCAGTACTTC.